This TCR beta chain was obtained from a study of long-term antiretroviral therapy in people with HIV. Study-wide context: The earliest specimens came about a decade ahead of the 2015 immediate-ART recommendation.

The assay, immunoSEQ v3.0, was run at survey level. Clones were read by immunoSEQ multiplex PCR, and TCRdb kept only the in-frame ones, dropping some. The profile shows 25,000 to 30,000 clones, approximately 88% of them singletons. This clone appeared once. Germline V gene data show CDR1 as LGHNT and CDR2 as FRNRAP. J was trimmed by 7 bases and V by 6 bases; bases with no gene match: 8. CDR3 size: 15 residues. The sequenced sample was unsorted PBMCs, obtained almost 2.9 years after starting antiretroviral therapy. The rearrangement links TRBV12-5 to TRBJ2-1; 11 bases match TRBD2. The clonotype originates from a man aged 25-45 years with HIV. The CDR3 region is CASGPTSGGGNEQFF. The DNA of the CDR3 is TGTGCTAGTGGCCCCACTAGCGGGGGTGGGAATGAGCAGTTCTTC.